Listed below are T cell receptor beta chains from one sample, sequenced in a study of blood T cell repertoires in COVID-19. Profiled with immunoSEQ multiplex PCR; TCRdb holds only in-frame clones, not every one. The profile shows approximately 66,000 clones, around 79% of them singletons. Sequenced sample: peripheral blood. The receptors originated from a man aged 60-69 years with acute or convalescent COVID-19. The CDR3 runs from the conserved cysteine through the conserved F or W. D genes are given only for firm matches. Only some rows state a clone size, as once, few, many or a class for expanded clones.

abundance	v_gene	len	d_gene	j_gene	CDR3nt	CDR3aa
NA	TRBV5-1	14	TRBD1	TRBJ1-2	TGCGCCAGCAGCTTCCAGGGGGCGAACTATGGCTACACCTTC	CASSFQGANYGYTF
few	TRBV10-3	13	NA	TRBJ1-1	TGTGCCATCACCCCAGACAGGAACACTGAAGCTTTCTTT	CAITPDRNTEAFF
NA	TRBV24-1	14	TRBD2	TRBJ2-1	TGTGCCACCAGTCCGGGACTAGCGTACGGTGAGCAGTTCTTC	CATSPGLAYGEQFF
NA	TRBV28	14	TRBD1	TRBJ1-1	TGTGCCAGCAGATCCGGGACAGAGAACACTGAAGCTTTCTTT	CASRSGTENTEAFF
NA	TRBV24-1	12	NA	TRBJ2-1	TGTGCCACCACCGAAGGGGGGGACGAGCAGTTCTTC	CATTEGGDEQFF
once	TRBV19	13	NA	TRBJ2-5	TGTGCCAGTGGTACTTGGCCTCAAGAGACCCAGTACTTC	CASGTWPQETQYF
few	TRBV30	12	NA	TRBJ2-5	TGTGCCTGGAACGCGGTACAAGAGACCCAGTACTTC	CAWNAVQETQYF
NA	TRBV6-5	13	NA	TRBJ2-5	TGTGCCAGCAGTTACTCGGAGTCCGAGACCCAGTACTTC	CASSYSESETQYF
NA	TRBV19	12	NA	TRBJ1-5	TGTGCCAATACCCGTTTCGGGGGGTTACGGCATTTT	CANTRFGGLRHF
NA	TRBV11-2	15	TRBD1	TRBJ2-7	TGTGCCAGCAGCGACGGGACAGGGGGCTTCTACGAGCAGTACTTC	CASSDGTGGFYEQYF
few	TRBV19	13	NA	TRBJ2-5	TGTGCCAGTAGTAGCCACAGGCAAGAGACCCAGTACTTC	CASSSHRQETQYF
NA	TRBV4-1	16	TRBD1	TRBJ1-4	TGCGCCAGCAGCCACCCCCAGACAGGGATCAGGGGAAAACTGTTTTTT	CASSHPQTGIRGKLFF
NA	TRBV7-3	15	TRBD1	TRBJ2-3	TGTGCCAGCAGCCAACCGGGACAGGGCGGGGATACGCAGTATTTT	CASSQPGQGGDTQYF
few	TRBV7-8	15	NA	TRBJ1-6	TGTGCCAGCAGCTATGTGGGGGGGGGTCAATCACCCCTCCACTTT	CASSYVGGGQSPLHF
few	TRBV20-1	11	NA	TRBJ2-7	TGCAGTGCTAGAGACGGGAACGAGCAGTACTTC	CSARDGNEQYF
NA	TRBV5-1	20	TRBD2	TRBJ2-1	TGCGCCAGCAGCTTTGCCGTGTGGCTAGCGGGGGAAAGTTCCTACAATGAGCAGTTCTTC	CASSFAVWLAGESSYNEQFF
NA	TRBV7-9	14	TRBD1	TRBJ1-2	TGTGCCAGCAGCTTAGGCGGGACAGGGGATGGCTACACCTTC	CASSLGGTGDGYTF
NA	TRBV7-3	13	NA	TRBJ2-5	TGTGCCAGCAGCATCGCCCAGGGCCAGACCCAGTACTTC	CASSIAQGQTQYF
NA	TRBV6-7	16	NA	TRBJ1-4	TGTGCCAGCAGTTACCGGGTAAATCTGATGAATGAAAAACTGTTTTTT	CASSYRVNLMNEKLFF
NA	TRBV6-1	12	NA	TRBJ2-7	TGTGCCAGCAGTCCCAATAGAAACGAGCAGTACTTC	CASSPNRNEQYF
NA	TRBV6-1	15	NA	TRBJ1-1	TGTGCCAGCAGTGAAGTCTTTCAGGGGAACACTGAAGCTTTCTTT	CASSEVFQGNTEAFF
NA	TRBV19	17	NA	TRBJ1-5	TGTGCCAGTATCCTGCGGGAGATCAAATATAGCAATCAGCCCCAGCATTTT	CASILREIKYSNQPQHF
few	TRBV21-1	13	NA	TRBJ1-1	TGTGCCAGCAGCAACGGGGGGAGTACTGAAGCTTTCTTT	CASSNGGSTEAFF
NA	TRBV7-3	16	TRBD2	TRBJ2-3	TGTGCCACCACTCCACTAGCGGGGGGCGGCACAGATACGCAGTATTTT	CATTPLAGGGTDTQYF
NA	TRBV2	11	NA	TRBJ2-3	TGTGCCAGCATCTCTACGGATACGCAGTATTTT	CASISTDTQYF
NA	TRBV2	17	TRBD2	TRBJ2-3	TGTGCCAGCAGTGACGCCGGGACTAGCGGGGGGGCCGATACGCAGTATTTT	CASSDAGTSGGADTQYF
NA	TRBV6-5	14	TRBD2	TRBJ2-1	TGTGCCAGCAAGAAGCGGGAGGCCGAGAATGAGCAGTTCTTC	CASKKREAENEQFF
NA	TRBV2	13	NA	TRBJ1-1	TGTGCCAGCAGGACAGATTTGAACACTGAAGCTTTCTTT	CASRTDLNTEAFF
NA	TRBV6-5	14	TRBD2	TRBJ2-3	TGTGCCACTAAGGGGACTAGCGATTCCCATACGCAGTATTTT	CATKGTSDSHTQYF
NA	TRBV19	16	NA	TRBJ2-3	TGTGCCAGTAGTATAGGGCGGGCCCGAAGCACAGATACGCAGTATTTT	CASSIGRARSTDTQYF
NA	TRBV15	14	NA	TRBJ2-7	TGTGCCACCAGCAGAGCGTACGGGGGCTACGAGCAGTACTTC	CATSRAYGGYEQYF
NA	TRBV18	15	NA	TRBJ1-5	TGTGCCAGCTCACTAGGCGGGAGTGGAAATCAGCCCCAGCATTTT	CASSLGGSGNQPQHF
NA	TRBV5-1	16	NA	TRBJ1-2	TGCGCCAGCAGCTTGGGACAGGCGGGAGCTAACTATGGCTACACCTTC	CASSLGQAGANYGYTF
once	TRBV24-1	17	TRBD2	TRBJ2-5	TGTGCCACCAGTGATCCCGGGACTAGCGGGGTACGAGAGACCCAGTACTTC	CATSDPGTSGVRETQYF
NA	TRBV6-5	13	NA	TRBJ1-2	TGTGCCAGCAGCCGACCCGCGGGGGGCGGCTACACCTTC	CASSRPAGGGYTF
NA	TRBV5-1	15	NA	TRBJ2-1	TGCGCCAGCAGCTACACCGGACAGACTAACAATGAGCAGTTCTTC	CASSYTGQTNNEQFF
NA	TRBV6-5	14	TRBD2	TRBJ2-1	TGTGCCAGCAATCGACTAGCGGGAGGGGGTGAGCAGTTCTTC	CASNRLAGGGEQFF
NA	TRBV28	15	NA	TRBJ2-6	TGTGCCAGCAGTTTATCCAGGGCCGGGGCCAACGTCCTGACTTTC	CASSLSRAGANVLTF
NA	TRBV2	13	TRBD1	TRBJ2-1	TGTGCCAGCAGTGAGGAAAGGGACAGGGGAACGTTCTTC	CASSEERDRGTFF
NA	TRBV7-9	15	NA	TRBJ2-1	TGTGCCAGCAGCTTAGGAGGGTTGACCGACAATGAGCAGTTCTTC	CASSLGGLTDNEQFF
NA	TRBV4-2	16	TRBD1	TRBJ2-4	TGTGCCAGCAGCCAAGATGGGACAGGGGGCGCGGACATTCAGTACTTC	CASSQDGTGGADIQYF
NA	TRBV7-2	15	NA	TRBJ1-3	TGTGCCAGCAGCCAAAGTCCCAGCTCTGGAAACACCATATATTTT	CASSQSPSSGNTIYF
NA	TRBV15	16	NA	TRBJ2-2	TGTGCCACCAGCATGGGGCGGCTCGCGAACACCGGGGAGCTGTTTTTT	CATSMGRLANTGELFF
NA	TRBV7-2	15	TRBD1	TRBJ2-4	TGTGCCAGCAGCGAAGGGACAGGGTGGGGGAACATTCAGTACTTC	CASSEGTGWGNIQYF
NA	TRBV6-5	14	NA	TRBJ1-2	TGTGCCAGCAGGTCCGAACTTTCATTGGGCGGCTACACCTTC	CASRSELSLGGYTF
NA	TRBV15	14	NA	TRBJ1-2	TGTGCCACCAGCAGAGATTTGGGGGCGCTTGGCTACACCTTC	CATSRDLGALGYTF